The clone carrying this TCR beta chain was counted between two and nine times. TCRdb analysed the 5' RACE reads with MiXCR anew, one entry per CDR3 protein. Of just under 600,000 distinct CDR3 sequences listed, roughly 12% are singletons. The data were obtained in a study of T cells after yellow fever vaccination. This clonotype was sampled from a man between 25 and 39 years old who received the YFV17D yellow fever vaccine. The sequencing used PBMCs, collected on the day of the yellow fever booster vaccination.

The CDR3 sequence: CASSGNGGTDTQYF. The CDR3 DNA follows: TGTGCCAGCAGTGGAAATGGGGGCACAGATACGCAGTATTTT. The chain uses TRBV12-3 or TRBV12-4 and TRBJ2-3; D is unclear. With 5 bases removed from V and 1 base from J, the gap between germline ends came to 10 bases. The CDR3 totals 14 residues.